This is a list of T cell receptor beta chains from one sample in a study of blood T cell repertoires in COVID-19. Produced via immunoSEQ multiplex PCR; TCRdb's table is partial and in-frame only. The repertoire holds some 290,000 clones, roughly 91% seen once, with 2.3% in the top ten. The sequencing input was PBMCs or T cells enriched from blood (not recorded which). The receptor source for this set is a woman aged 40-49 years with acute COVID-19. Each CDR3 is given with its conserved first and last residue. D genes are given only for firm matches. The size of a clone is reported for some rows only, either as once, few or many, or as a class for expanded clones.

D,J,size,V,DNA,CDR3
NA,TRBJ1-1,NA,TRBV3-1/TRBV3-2,TGTGCCAGCAGCCAAGCGGGCGGTGGGACACCGGCTTTCTTT,CASSQAGGGTPAFF
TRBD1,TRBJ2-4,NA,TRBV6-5,TGTGCCAGCAGTTACATGGCAGGGGGCGTTCAGTACTTC,CASSYMAGGVQYF
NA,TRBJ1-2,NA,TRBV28,TGTGCCAGCAGCCTAGGTCTTTCTAACTATGGCTACACCTTC,CASSLGLSNYGYTF
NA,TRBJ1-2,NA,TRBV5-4,TGTGCCAGCAGCGGGGGAGACAGGCCGCTCGGCTACACCTTC,CASSGGDRPLGYTF
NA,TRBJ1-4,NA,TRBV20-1,TGCAGCAGGGTTCGAAATGAAAAACTGTTTTTT,CSRVRNEKLFF
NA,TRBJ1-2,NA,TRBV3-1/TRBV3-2,TGTGCCAGCGCTCAGGGTAGTGGCTACACCTTC,CASAQGSGYTF
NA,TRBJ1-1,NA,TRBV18,TGTGCCAGCTCACCGCCAACCCGGGGTGAAGCTTTCTTT,CASSPPTRGEAFF
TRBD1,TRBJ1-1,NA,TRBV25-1,TGTGCCAGCACCATACAGGGGCTGGGCACTGAAGCTTTCTTT,CASTIQGLGTEAFF
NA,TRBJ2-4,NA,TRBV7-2,TGTGCCAGCAGCTTACCGGGACTCGGCGGGAACATTCAGTACTTC,CASSLPGLGGNIQYF
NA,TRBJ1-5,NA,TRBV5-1,TGCGCCAGCAGCTTGACAGGTTATAGCAATCAGCCCCAGCATTTT,CASSLTGYSNQPQHF
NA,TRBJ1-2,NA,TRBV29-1,TGCAGCGTGACCCTGGACACCGCCTATGGCTACACCTTC,CSVTLDTAYGYTF
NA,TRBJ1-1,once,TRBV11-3,TGTGCCAGCAGCTTCACAGGGACTGAAGCTTTCTTT,CASSFTGTEAFF
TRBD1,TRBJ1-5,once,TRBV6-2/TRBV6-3,TGTGCCAGCAGTTACGTTTGGACAGGGAATCAGCCCCAGCATTTT,CASSYVWTGNQPQHF
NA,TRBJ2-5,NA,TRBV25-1,TGTGCCAGCAGTGAATTGTTGGGAGGAGTAGAGACCCAGTACTTC,CASSELLGGVETQYF
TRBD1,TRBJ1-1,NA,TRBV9,TGTGCCAGCAGCCAGACAGGGTCGGGCACTGAAGCTTTCTTT,CASSQTGSGTEAFF
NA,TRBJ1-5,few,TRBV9,TGTGCCAGCAGCGTATATTTCCCGACAGAGCCAAATCAGCCCCAGCATTTT,CASSVYFPTEPNQPQHF
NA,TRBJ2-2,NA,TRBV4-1,TGCGCCAGCAGCCAAGATTCTCAGAAGGGGAAGAACACCGGGGAGCTGTTTTTT,CASSQDSQKGKNTGELFF
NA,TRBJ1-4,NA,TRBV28,TGTGCCAGCAGGCTCCTGGGGCGCCCCAATGAAAAACTGTTTTTT,CASRLLGRPNEKLFF
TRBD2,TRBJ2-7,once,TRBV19,TGTGCCAGTAGTATGCAAGCGGGAGGTTACGAGCAGTACTTC,CASSMQAGGYEQYF
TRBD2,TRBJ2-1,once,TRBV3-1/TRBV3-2,TGTGCCAGCAGCCCTGGACTAGCGGGTACCCCTTACAATGAGCAGTTCTTC,CASSPGLAGTPYNEQFF
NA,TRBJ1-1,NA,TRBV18,TGTGCCAGCTCACCGGGGGGGGCTCCGGTCTCTGAAGCTTTCTTT,CASSPGGAPVSEAFF
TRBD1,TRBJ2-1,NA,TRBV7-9,TGTGCCAGCAGCGGGACAGGGGGTAGTAGGGCGGCCAATGAGCAGTTCTTC,CASSGTGGSRAANEQFF
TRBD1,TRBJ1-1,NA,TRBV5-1,TGCGCCAGCAGCTTGGATGGACAGGGGACTGAAGCTTTCTTT,CASSLDGQGTEAFF
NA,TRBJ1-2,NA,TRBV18,TGTGCCAGCTCGGACTCTGGGCGCCTCTATGGCTACACCTTC,CASSDSGRLYGYTF
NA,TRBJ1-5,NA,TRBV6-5,TGTGCCAGCAGGCCCCTTAACAGGGAAAATCAGCCCCAGCATTTT,CASRPLNRENQPQHF
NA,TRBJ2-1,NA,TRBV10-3,TGTGCCATCAGTGATCGGGCGGGGTCAGGCTCCTACAATGAGCAGTTCTTC,CAISDRAGSGSYNEQFF
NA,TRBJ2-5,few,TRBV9,TGTGCCAGCAGCGTAGTCGGTAGCGGATCCCAAGAGACCCAGTACTTC,CASSVVGSGSQETQYF
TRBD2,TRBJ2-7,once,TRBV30,TGTGCCTGGAGTGTAGGCGGGGGCTCCTACGAGCAGTACTTC,CAWSVGGGSYEQYF
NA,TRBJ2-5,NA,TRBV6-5,TGTGCCAGCAGTTCCGAGACTAAGGGCGAGACCCAGTACTTC,CASSSETKGETQYF
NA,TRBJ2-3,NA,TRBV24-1,TGTGCCACCAGCCAAACAGATACGCAGTATTTT,CATSQTDTQYF
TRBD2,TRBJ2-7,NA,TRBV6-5,TGTGCCAGCAGGCAAGGACTAGCGGGAACATTGCAGTACTTC,CASRQGLAGTLQYF
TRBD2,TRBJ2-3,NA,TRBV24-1,TGTGCCACCAGTGATGTGAGGGGACTAGCGGGGGGCACAGATACGCAGTATTTT,CATSDVRGLAGGTDTQYF
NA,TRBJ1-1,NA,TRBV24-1,TGTGCCACCAGTGACGGGAGATCTGTCACTGAAGCTTTCTTT,CATSDGRSVTEAFF
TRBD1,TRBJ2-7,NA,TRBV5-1,TGCGCCAGCAGCTTGAACGGGGGACAGGGCTACGAGCAGTACTTC,CASSLNGGQGYEQYF
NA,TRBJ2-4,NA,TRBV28,TGTGCCAGCAGTTTAGAAGGAGTAGCCAAAAACATTCAGTACTTC,CASSLEGVAKNIQYF
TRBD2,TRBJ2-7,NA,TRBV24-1,TGTGCCACCAGTGATCTAGCGGGAGGGGTCTACGAGCAGTACTTC,CATSDLAGGVYEQYF
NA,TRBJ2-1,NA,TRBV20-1,TGCAGTGTTCTGGGGAGCGCTGAGCAGTTCTTC,CSVLGSAEQFF
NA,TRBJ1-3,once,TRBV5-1,TGCGCCAGCAGCAGGGGGAGTCCGCGTGAAAACACCATATATTTT,CASSRGSPRENTIYF
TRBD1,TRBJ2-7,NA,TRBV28,TGTGCCAGCACCCTTAGGGGACAGGGTCGGGACGAGCAGTACTTC,CASTLRGQGRDEQYF
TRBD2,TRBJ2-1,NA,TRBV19,TGTGCCAGTACCCCGGGACTAGCGGGAACCACCTACAATGAGCAGTTCTTC,CASTPGLAGTTYNEQFF
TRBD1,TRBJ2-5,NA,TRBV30,TGTGCCTGGAGTGCGGGACAGGGGATGGAGACCCAGTACTTC,CAWSAGQGMETQYF
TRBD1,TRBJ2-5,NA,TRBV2,TGTGCCAGCAGTGGGACAGGGTTGGAGACCCAGTACTTC,CASSGTGLETQYF
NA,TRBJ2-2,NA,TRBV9,TGTGCCAGCAGCGGCAGGGTATTTCCCGGGGAGCTGTTTTTT,CASSGRVFPGELFF
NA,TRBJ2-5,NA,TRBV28,TGTGCCAGCAGTTTCAGCGGGTCCTTGAAGACCCAGTACTTC,CASSFSGSLKTQYF
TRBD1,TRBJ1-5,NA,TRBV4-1,TGCGCCAGCAGCCTCACAGGGGTGGGTCAGCCCCAGCATTTT,CASSLTGVGQPQHF
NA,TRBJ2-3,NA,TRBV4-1,TGCGCCAGCAGCCAAGGAGCGGACACAGATACGCAGTATTTT,CASSQGADTDTQYF
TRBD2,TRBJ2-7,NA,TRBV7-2,TGTGCCAGCAGCTTAGGAGTGAGCGGGAGGGACGAGCAGTACTTC,CASSLGVSGRDEQYF